The 24 T cell receptor beta chains listed next were all sequenced from one sample in a study of T cell changes during pregnancy in multiple sclerosis. The table came from immunoSEQ multiplex PCR; TCRdb's copy has only in-frame clones and leaves some out. The sample shows about 28,000 clones, 75% to 95% of them seen only once. Sequencing was performed on CD8+ T cells from peripheral blood mononuclear cells, taken before pregnancy. These receptors originate from a female donor with multiple sclerosis, enrolled in a pregnancy study.

The chain is built from TRBV19 and TRBJ1-1; 9 bases agree with TRBD1. The CDR3 has 15 residues. Germline CDR1 reads LNHDA; CDR2 reads SQIVND (reference sequence). V gave up 7 bases and J gave up 5 bases; unmatched junction bases: 11. The CDR3 region has the DNA TGTGCCAGTACCATCACCGGGACAGGGAGGACTGAAGCTTTCTTT. The encoded protein is CASTITGTGRTEAFF.

The chain employs TRBV7-9 and TRBJ2-7, with TRBD1 matching over 10 bases. This CDR3 comprises 16 residues. The J segment lost 2 bases and the V segment lost 5 bases, leaving 9 bases of the junction unmatched. The V gene's germline CDR1 is SEHNR and CDR2 FQNEAQ (reference sequence). CDR3 region: CASSPGTGDQTYEQYF. The CDR3 DNA reads as TGTGCCAGCAGCCCCGGGACAGGGGACCAAACCTACGAGCAGTACTTC. The complete variable domain, with remaining parts taken from reference TRBV7-9 and TRBJ2-7, reads DTGVSQNPRHKITKRGQNVTFRCDPISEHNRLYWYRQTLGQGPEFLTYFQNEAQLEKSRLLSDRFSAERPKGSFSTLEIQRTEQGDSAMYLCASSPGTGDQTYEQYFGPGTRLTVT.

The chain has TRBV5-1 and TRBJ2-1, with 7 positions matching TRBD2. The germline gives CDR1 SGHRS, CDR2 YFSETQ. V lost 1 base and J lost 4; bases outside the gene matches: 14. The length of the CDR3 is 18 residues. CDR3 coding DNA: TGCGCCAGCAGCTTGCGGAGGAGCAAGCGGGACCCGTACAATGAGCAGTTCTTC. This sequence encodes CASSLRRSKRDPYNEQFF. Looking up the rest from reference TRBV5-1 and TRBJ2-1 gives the full variable domain: KAGVTQTPRYLIKTRGQQVTLSCSPISGHRSVSWYQQTPGQGLQFLFEYFSETQRNKGNFPGRFSGRQFSNSRSEMNVSTLELGDSALYLCASSLRRSKRDPYNEQFFGPGTRLTVL.

This chain joins TRBV5-6 and TRBJ2-5, with D possibly being TRBD1 (5 bases). CDR1 and CDR2 from the germline V gene are SGHDT and YYEEEE. V lost 2 bases and J 3 bases, leaving 17 bases between the germline ends. The CDR3 length is 16 residues. The CDR3 nucleotides read TGTGCCAGCAGCTTCGAATCAGGGTACTCCAAAGAGACCCAGTACTTC. It yields the protein CASSFESGYSKETQYF.

DNA for the CDR3: TGCGCCAGCAGCGACGATCTAGGTACCTACAATGAGCAGTTCTTC. It codes for CASSDDLGTYNEQFF. The chain couples TRBV4-1 to TRBJ2-1; no clear D. V lost 5 bases to trimming and J lost 2 bases, with 13 bases between them. The CDR3 loop spans 15 amino acids. Germline values: CDR1 MGHRA, CDR2 YSYEKL.

This clone appeared once. V is TRBV7-9 and J is TRBJ2-2, with D tentatively TRBD1 (7 bases). The CDR3 contains 15 residues. The V end was cut by 5 bases, the J end by 5 bases, with 15 bases between. CDR1 is SEHNR, CDR2 FQNEAQ, per germline (reference sequence). The CDR3 spells CASSPPGGRTGELFF. The CDR3 DNA reads TGTGCCAGCAGCCCCCCAGGGGGGCGGACCGGGGAGCTGTTTTTT.

This clone was observed a single time. DNA for the CDR3: TGCGCCAAACTAGGACTAGCGGGTTACAATGAGCAGTTCTTC. Translation gives CAKLGLAGYNEQFF. The rearrangement uses TRBV4-3 and TRBJ2-1; TRBD2 aligns across 11 bases. V dropped 10 bases and J dropped 4; count of bases not matched to a gene: 6. The CDR3 is 14 residues long. The germline V gene encodes CDR1 LGHNA and CDR2 YSLEER.

In this sample, this clone turned up a few times. The gene calls are TRBV4-3 and TRBJ2-1, with 9 positions matching TRBD2. The CDR3 loop spans 16 amino acids. Germline-derived CDR1 and CDR2 are LGHNA and YSLEER. The ends lost 7 bases at V and 0 bases at J; junction bases unmatched: 7. Written as DNA, the CDR3 is TGCGCCAGCAACGAGAATAGCGGGAGCTCCTACAATGAGCAGTTCTTC. Its protein product is CASNENSGSSYNEQFF.

V usage is TRBV6-5 and J usage is TRBJ2-3; the match to TRBD2 covers 11 bases. Germline V gene lookup returns CDR1 MNHEY and CDR2 SVGAGI. J gave up 2 bases and V 2 bases, and 3 bases lay outside the gene matches. The CDR3 extends over 16 amino acids. The CDR3 DNA reads as TGTGCCAGCAGTTACGGGACTAGCGGACTCACAGATACGCAGTATTTT. Translating it yields CASSYGTSGLTDTQYF.

The chain couples TRBV28 to TRBJ1-1; D remains ambiguous. Trimming left V 5 bases short and J 8 bases short, with 12 bases between. The germline V gene encodes CDR1 MDHEN and CDR2 SYDVKM. The CDR3 length is 12 residues. CDR3 DNA sequence: TGTGCCAGCAGTATTCGCAAGCCGGAAGCTTTCTTT. It codes for CASSIRKPEAFF. Full variable domain (remainder filled in from reference TRBV28 and TRBJ1-1): DVKVTQSSRYLVKRTGEKVFLECVQDMDHENMFWYRQDPGLGLRLIYFSYDVKMKEKGDIPEGYSVSREKKERFSLILESASTNQTSMYLCASSIRKPEAFFGQGTRLTVV.

V usage is TRBV19 and J usage is TRBJ2-5, with 7 bases fitting TRBD2. The J call may be faulty, since TRBJ2-7 better matches the DNA end. The CDR3 totals 17 residues. CDR1 LNHDA and CDR2 SQIVND come from the germline V gene (reference sequence). CDR3 DNA sequence: TGTGCCAGTAGTATTTTTGGGGGGGGTGAGAGGTCCTACGAGCAGTACTTC. It encodes CASSIFGGGERSYEQYF.

Notes on this clone: The same CDR3 arises from other DNA sequences in this sample as well. The V call is TRBV12-5, the J call TRBJ1-1, with 11 bases that match TRBD1. V trimming: 4 bases; J trimming: 7 bases; junction bases outside the gene matches: 2. The CDR3 has 13 amino acids. CDR1 is LGHNT, CDR2 FRNRAP, per germline. In DNA, the CDR3 is TGTGCTAGTGGTTCGGGACAGGGGGGTGAAGCTTTCTTT. It is translated as CASGSGQGGEAFF.

Worth noting for this clone: No DNA is shown, since the ends of the CDR3 on it are uncertain; the CDR3 is the one TCRdb lists. The J gene is TRBJ1-5, the V gene TRBV27; the table's D call of TRBD1 was not tested on the DNA. Germline CDR1 MNHEY, CDR2 SMNVEV (reference sequence). The CDR3 is made up of 16 amino acids, end residues included. The CDR3 protein is CASSFFGQGPYQPQHF.

This clone has only one observation. The V call is TRBV27, the J call TRBJ1-1; D gene unclear. The CDR3 extends over 16 amino acids. Trimming removed 8 bases from V and 1 base from J, with 20 bases in between. Germline V CDR1 and CDR2: MNHEY, SMNVEV (reference sequence). CDR3 in amino acids: CASHGFPRFGNTEAFF. In DNA form, the CDR3 reads TGTGCCAGCCACGGGTTCCCTCGTTTTGGGAACACTGAAGCTTTCTTT.

The chain employs TRBV27 and TRBJ2-3; TRBD2 is a possible D gene (5 bases). This CDR3 contains 12 residues. Germline CDR1 and CDR2: MNHEY and SMNVEV (reference sequence). Trimming stripped 2 bases from V and 11 bases from J, with 11 bases between. CDR3 in amino acids: CASSLRDGWQYF. As DNA, the CDR3 is TGTGCCAGCAGTTTACGGGATGGCTGGCAGTATTTT.

This clone was picked up a small number of times. The chain employs TRBV4-2 and TRBJ2-5; perhaps TRBD1 as D (6 bases). From germline, CDR1 is LGHNA and CDR2 YNFKEQ. V lost 0 bases to trimming and J lost 4 bases, with 12 bases between them. This CDR3 comprises 15 residues. The CDR3, as DNA: TGTGCCAGCAGCCAAGAATTTACAGGGACAGAGACCCAGTACTTC. It encodes CASSQEFTGTETQYF.

This chain uses TRBV5-1 with TRBJ1-2; D call uncertain. The germline V gene has CDR1 SGHRS and CDR2 YFSETQ. The CDR3 spans 16 residues. Trimming removed 0 bases at V and 6 bases at J, with 18 bases between. The DNA for the CDR3 is TGCGCCAGCAGCTTGGCCAATCCCTCAGATACGCATGGCTACACCTTC. Its protein product is CASSLANPSDTHGYTF.

The chain has TRBV28 and TRBJ2-1; 12 bases map to TRBD2. The CDR3 covers 17 residues. Unmatched junction bases numbered 13, after V lost 4 bases and J lost 9 bases. Germline CDR1 and CDR2: MDHEN and SYDVKM. The CDR3 DNA reads TGTGCCAGCAGTTCCCTCCGACTAGCGGGAGCGGGGGGTGAGCAGTTCTTC. It translates to CASSSLRLAGAGGEQFF.

The chain couples TRBV4-3 to TRBJ1-1, with 7 bases aligning to TRBD1. This CDR3 comprises 16 residues. The J segment lost 1 base and the V segment lost 0 bases, leaving 5 bases of the junction unmatched. The germline CDR1 and CDR2 sequences are LGHNA and YSLEER. For the CDR3, the DNA is TGCGCCAGCAGCCAAGATGAAGGGGGCTGGAACACTGAAGCTTTCTTT. Protein product: CASSQDEGGWNTEAFF.

This clone was seen only once. This chain's CDR3 is CSVEDGTVTDTQYF. CDR3 DNA: TGCAGCGTTGAAGATGGGACAGTCACAGATACGCAGTATTTT. This sequence joins TRBV29-1 and TRBJ2-3; 7 nucleotides line up with TRBD1. V lost 0 bases to trimming and J lost 2 bases; unmatched junction nucleotides: 2. The CDR3 extends over 14 amino acids. Germline V gene lookup returns CDR1 SQVTM and CDR2 ANQGSEA.

The rearrangement uses TRBV19 and TRBJ2-1, with TRBD2 matching over 9 bases. Germline CDR1 reads LNHDA; CDR2 reads SQIVND (reference sequence). CDR3 length: 18 amino acids. V lost 0 bases, J lost 6 bases, and 12 bases stayed unmatched. This CDR3 reads CASSIELAGDWGLNEQFF. The CDR3 DNA reads TGTGCCAGTAGTATAGAACTAGCGGGCGACTGGGGGCTCAATGAGCAGTTCTTC.

CDR3 protein: CASSPTSRGEQFF. The CDR3 DNA is TGTGCCAGCAGCCCAACCTCCCGGGGGGAGCAGTTCTTC. The rearrangement joins TRBV7-9 to TRBJ2-1; perhaps TRBD2 as D (6 bases). The ends were cut back, 5 bases at V and 10 bases at J, with 15 bases in the middle. The CDR3 sequence is 13 residues long. Germline V gene lookup returns CDR1 SEHNR and CDR2 FQNEAQ (reference sequence).

The CDR3 coding sequence is TGTGCCAGCAGTTTAAGGCCGAGACAGCTGAACACTGAAGCTTTCTTT. It specifies CASSLRPRQLNTEAFF. The chain carries TRBV28 and TRBJ1-1, with a weak D call TRBD1 (5 bases). The CDR3 runs to 16 residues. The V gene lost 2 bases and the J gene lost 0 bases, with 13 bases spanning the gap. Germline loops: CDR1 MDHEN, CDR2 SYDVKM.

V usage is TRBV18 and J usage is TRBJ2-7, with D uncertain. V lost 5 bases and J 6 bases, leaving 8 bases between the germline ends. The CDR3 spans 11 residues. Germline loops: CDR1 KGHSH, CDR2 LQKENI. For the CDR3, the DNA is TGTGCCAGCTCATTCTCCGGCGAGCAGTACTTC. Residues: CASSFSGEQYF.